This entry is about one TCR beta chain. Original processing methods: Counts of nucleated cells, estimated from reference gene primer amplification, were obtained. Produced via immunoSEQ multiplex PCR; TCRdb's table is partial and in-frame only. V and J calls and clone size follow that table, whereas D and trimming were derived from the DNA. Among about 140,000 clones listed, about 79% were seen once. The sample is drawn from a study of blood T cell repertoires in COVID-19. V lost 2 bases, J lost 0 bases, and 6 bases lay in between. Per germline, CDR1 KGHDR and CDR2 SFDVKD. The CDR3 is made up of 14 amino acids.

The chain joins TRBV24-1 to TRBJ1-1; D is unresolved. The sample was peripheral blood. The sequence was collected from a man in his sixties with active or convalescent COVID-19. This CDR3 reads CATSDSELNTEAFF. The CDR3, as DNA: TGTGCCACCAGTGATTCGGAGTTGAACACTGAAGCTTTCTTT.